A single sample gave rise to the 9 T cell receptor beta chains below, sequenced in a study of OX40 agonist ivuxolimab in advanced cancers. Measured with immunoSEQ multiplex PCR; TCRdb has only the in-frame clones, and not every one. Among under 90,000 clones listed, nearly 90% were seen once. Sequencing was performed on CD4+ or CD8+ T cells sorted from blood, taken in a trial of the OX40 agonist ivuxolimab. The receptors originated from an adult with an advanced solid tumor such as melanoma, head and neck, liver or kidney cancer.

The gene calls are TRBV2 and TRBJ2-1; 8 positions agree with TRBD1. Looked up from germline, CDR1 is SNHLY and CDR2 is FYNNEI. The CDR3 runs to 15 residues. V trimming: 4 bases; J trimming: 6 bases; junction bases outside the gene matches: 8. DNA for the CDR3: TGTGCCAGCAGTGTTTTTGGACAGGGAGGCAATGAGCAGTTCTTC. This codes for CASSVFGQGGNEQFF.

The chain carries TRBV5-5 and TRBJ1-6; 9 nucleotides line up with TRBD1. Germline CDR1 SGHKS, CDR2 YYEKEE (reference sequence). Unmatched junction bases numbered 5, after V lost 4 bases and J lost 3 bases. There are 16 residues in the CDR3. CDR3 amino acids: CASSPPTGGYNSPLHF. Here the CDR3 DNA reads TGTGCCAGCAGCCCCCCGACAGGGGGCTATAATTCACCCCTCCACTTT.

This chain links TRBV6-5 with TRBJ2-3; D gene ambiguous. In germline, CDR1 is MNHEY, CDR2 SVGAGI. The V gene lost 7 bases and the J gene lost 1 base, with 15 bases spanning the gap. The CDR3 consists of 15 residues. The CDR3 coding sequence is TGTGCCAGCACTCGAAGCCGGCTGGGCACAGATACGCAGTATTTT. It translates to CASTRSRLGTDTQYF.

The rearrangement links TRBV6-5 to TRBJ2-3, with D possibly being TRBD1 or TRBD2 (6 bases each). Trimming shortened V by 7 bases and J by 5 bases, and 16 bases separated the two germline ends. CDR3 size: 14 residues. Per the germline V gene, CDR1 is MNHEY and CDR2 is SVGAGI. Here the CDR3 reads CASTQLGGGDTQYF. Written as DNA, the CDR3 is TGTGCCAGCACCCAATTAGGGGGAGGAGATACGCAGTATTTT.

The chain links TRBV30 to TRBJ1-5; D is undetermined. V lost 2 bases to trimming and J lost 4 bases, with 9 bases between them. From germline, CDR1 is GTSNPN and CDR2 SVGIG (reference sequence). The CDR3 is made up of 13 amino acids. The CDR3: CAWSLAENQPQHF. Written as DNA, the CDR3 is TGTGCCTGGAGTCTAGCAGAGAATCAGCCCCAGCATTTT.

This chain connects TRBV6-4 to TRBJ2-7; TRBD2 matches at 7 bases. This CDR3 comprises 20 residues. Trimming cost V 8 bases and J 0 bases; bases outside gene matches: 25. Germline V CDR1 and CDR2: MRHNA, SNTAGT. CDR3 in amino acids: CASLNIASGRDLEDSYEQYF. The CDR3 bases are TGTGCCAGCCTCAACATTGCTAGCGGACGAGATTTAGAAGACTCCTACGAGCAGTACTTC.

V usage is TRBV10-2 and J usage is TRBJ2-3; either TRBD1 or TRBD2 may supply D (5 bases each). The CDR3 length is 13 residues. Trimming took off 2 bases at V and 6 bases at J, with 9 bases between the two ends. Germline CDR1 WSHSY, CDR2 SAAADI. CDR3 region: CASSERDLDTQYF. The CDR3 nucleotides read TGCGCCAGCAGTGAGAGGGACCTTGATACGCAGTATTTT.

The CDR3 DNA reads as TGTGCCAGCAGTGATCCTGGGGCAGGGGCGAGGAACACTGAAGCTTTCTTT. It codes for CASSDPGAGARNTEAFF. The rearrangement uses TRBV6-1 and TRBJ1-1; D perhaps matches TRBD1 (6 bases). Germline loops: CDR1 MNHNS, CDR2 SASEGT. The CDR3 loop spans 17 amino acids. The V and J ends lost 3 bases and 1 base respectively, with 18 bases between them.

V usage is TRBV5-4 and J usage is TRBJ1-1; 7 nucleotides align to TRBD1. Unmatched junction bases numbered 6, after V lost 4 bases and J lost 3 bases. CDR1 is SGHNT and CDR2 is YYREEE in the germline V gene (reference sequence). The CDR3 length is 14 residues. In DNA form, the CDR3 reads TGTGCCAGCAGCCTTACAGGGGCCTACACTGAAGCTTTCTTT. Its protein is CASSLTGAYTEAFF.